The rows below give T cell receptor beta chains drawn from one sample of a study of regulatory T cells in long-lasting Graves disease. Each CDR3 protein gets one entry after TCRdb re-called the multiplex PCR reads with MiXCR. The sample contains just over 600,000 distinct CDR3 sequences, about 16% of which appear only once. The same sample was also used in a study of T cells in Graves' hyperthyroidism and ophthalmopathy.

The specimen comprised peripheral blood mononuclear cells (PBMCs), sampled at new diagnosis, from a patient treated with antithyroid drugs. The receptor set was obtained from a young woman with Graves disease. Both conserved end residues are part of each CDR3. The D gene is left open where the match is weak. For some rows the clone size is stated as once, few or many, or as a class when expanded; others skip it.

j_call,d_call,v_call,clone_size,cdr3_aa,cdr3_nt
TRBJ2-2,TRBD1,TRBV30,many,CAWCRDSLNTGELFF,TGTGCCTGGTGCCGGGACAGCCTGAACACCGGGGAGCTGTTTTTT
TRBJ1-1,.,TRBV28,many,CASPGSGVNTEAFF,TGTGCCAGCCCTGGGTCAGGGGTGAACACTGAAGCTTTCTTT
TRBJ1-4,TRBD1,TRBV2,.,CASRDTRGHEKLFF,TGTGCCAGCAGAGACACCAGGGGGCATGAAAAACTGTTTTTT
TRBJ1-1,.,TRBV28,.,CASSFPSMTGAPEAFF,TGTGCCAGCAGTTTCCCCAGTATGACCGGGGCCCCTGAAGCTTTCTTT
TRBJ2-1,TRBD2,TRBV2,many,CASRRRTSGRNEQFF,TGTGCCAGCAGAAGAAGGACTAGCGGGAGGAATGAGCAGTTCTTC
TRBJ2-7,.,TRBV28,.,CASNSAGATYEQYF,TGTGCCAGCAATTCGGCGGGGGCCACCTACGAGCAGTACTTC
TRBJ1-2,.,TRBV20-1,.,CSEQRQRHGYTF,TGCAGTGAGCAGCGGCAGCGACATGGCTACACCTTC
TRBJ1-2,.,TRBV12-3/TRBV12-4,few,CASSLGPQRGYTF,TGTGCCAGCAGTTTAGGGCCCCAAAGAGGCTACACCTTC
TRBJ1-4,TRBD1,TRBV12-3/TRBV12-4,many,CASTSKAGGGKLFF,TGTGCCAGCACCTCGAAGGCAGGGGGCGGAAAACTGTTTTTT
TRBJ1-1,.,TRBV20-1,many,CSASGIGGNTEAFF,TGCAGTGCTAGCGGTATTGGGGGGAACACTGAAGCTTTCTTT
TRBJ1-5,.,TRBV20-1,many,CSARDRFAGPPTNQPQHF,TGCAGTGCTAGAGATCGGTTCGCGGGGCCCCCCACCAATCAGCCCCAGCATTTT
TRBJ2-7,TRBD1,TRBV2,.,CASRDRDRVTYEQYF,TGTGCCAGCAGAGACAGGGACAGGGTAACCTACGAGCAGTACTTC
TRBJ1-1,TRBD1,TRBV5-6,.,CASSSWGTGTGTEAFF,TGTGCCAGCAGCTCGTGGGGGACAGGGACGGGCACTGAAGCTTTCTTT
TRBJ2-5,.,TRBV6-2/TRBV6-3,many,CASSYGRTRYQETQYF,TGTGCCAGCAGTTACGGCCGGACAAGGTACCAAGAGACCCAGTACTTC
TRBJ2-2,TRBD2,TRBV5-1,many,CASSLLAELTGELFF,TGCGCCAGCAGCTTGCTAGCGGAGCTCACCGGGGAGCTGTTTTTT
TRBJ2-1,.,TRBV27,many,CASRIAPDNEQFF,TGTGCCAGCAGAATAGCGCCGGATAATGAGCAGTTCTTC
TRBJ2-7,.,TRBV20-1,.,CSAPQGGYEQYF,TGCAGTGCGCCCCAGGGGGGCTACGAGCAGTACTTC
TRBJ1-5,TRBD1,TRBV2,many,CASSRDRGINQPQHF,TGTGCCAGCAGCCGAGACAGGGGAATAAATCAGCCCCAGCATTTT
TRBJ1-3,.,TRBV20-1,.,CGAFAHSSGNTIYF,TGCGGGGCCTTTGCGCACAGCTCTGGAAACACCATATATTTT
TRBJ1-2,.,TRBV5-6,few,CASSPTSMGRYTF,TGTGCCAGCAGCCCGACCTCAATGGGACGCTACACCTTC
TRBJ2-3,.,TRBV5-1,.,CANSLGPESDTQYF,TGCGCCAACAGTTTGGGCCCGGAGTCAGATACGCAGTATTTT
TRBJ2-7,TRBD2,TRBV6-2/TRBV6-3,.,CASSEGLAGLYEQYF,TGTGCCAGCAGTGAAGGACTAGCGGGGCTCTACGAGCAGTACTTC
TRBJ1-4,TRBD1,TRBV2,.,CASSHPTGANEKLFF,TGTGCCAGCAGCCACCCGACAGGGGCTAATGAAAAACTGTTTTTT
TRBJ1-4,.,TRBV5-6,.,CASSLKDGAKLFF,TGTGCCAGCAGCTTGAAGGACGGCGCGAAACTGTTTTTT
TRBJ2-2,.,TRBV11-2,many,CASSSGVRTGELFF,TGTGCCAGCAGCTCCGGTGTACGCACCGGGGAGCTGTTTTTT
TRBJ1-6,.,TRBV28,many,CASRGTVRQAPLHF,TGTGCCAGCAGGGGGACCGTCAGGCAGGCACCCCTCCACTTT
TRBJ2-1,.,TRBV20-1,few,CSAILNEQFF,TGCAGTGCTATCCTCAATGAGCAGTTCTTC
TRBJ1-1,.,TRBV5-1,many,CASSIGPWNTEAFF,TGCGCCAGCAGCATTGGCCCTTGGAACACTGAAGCTTTCTTT
TRBJ2-7,.,TRBV10-3,many,CAISLGREYEQYF,TGTGCCATCAGTTTGGGGCGAGAATACGAGCAGTACTTC
TRBJ2-6,.,TRBV5-1,few,CASRRLGEAGANVLTF,TGCGCCAGCCGGCGTTTGGGAGAAGCTGGGGCCAACGTCCTGACTTTC
TRBJ1-6,TRBD1,TRBV19,few,CASCVDDRAGSPLHF,TGTGCCAGTTGCGTCGACGACAGGGCTGGCTCACCCCTCCACTTT
TRBJ2-2,.,TRBV5-1,few,CASSRLSDTGELFF,TGCGCCAGCAGTCGACTGTCGGACACCGGGGAGCTGTTTTTT
TRBJ1-5,TRBD1,TRBV20-1,once,CSSRDNRGYQPQHF,TGCAGTTCTAGAGATAACAGGGGGTATCAGCCCCAGCATTTT
TRBJ1-2,TRBD1,TRBV20-1,few,CSARGPTGDYGYTF,TGCAGTGCTCGGGGGCCGACAGGGGACTATGGCTACACCTTC
TRBJ2-5,.,TRBV20-1,many,CSASSGVETQYF,TGCAGTGCTAGCTCTGGGGTAGAGACCCAGTACTTC
TRBJ1-4,TRBD1,TRBV20-1,once,CSAPGTANEKLFF,TGCAGTGCTCCCGGGACAGCGAATGAAAAACTGTTTTTT
TRBJ1-1,TRBD1,TRBV7-2,many,CASSSDRGTWAFF,TGTGCCAGCAGCTCGGACAGGGGAACTTGGGCTTTCTTT
TRBJ2-3,.,TRBV9,.,CASSVEGQAFTQYF,TGTGCCAGCAGCGTAGAAGGGCAAGCATTTACGCAGTATTTT